Listed below are T cell receptor beta chains from one sample, sequenced in a study of T cell responses to AZD1222 COVID-19 vaccine. Using immunoSEQ multiplex PCR, the repertoire was profiled, and TCRdb retains in-frame clones only, with some absent. In the table there are 150,000 to 170,000 clones, roughly nine tenths of which are singletons. Sample: peripheral blood, taken on day 0 of AZD1222 vaccination. The receptors come from an adult in good health. CDR3s include the opening cysteine and the closing phenylalanine or tryptophan.

TRBV10-2,CASSRSSGGATTGELFF
TRBV15,CATSRDRTGNQPQHF
TRBV27,CASSFTHGTSGGAWYF
TRBV18,CASSPSPQETQYF
TRBV10-3,CAISESWDGTYEQYF
TRBV19,CASSSVAGQAFF
TRBV7-9,CASSLAIGSTQYF
TRBV28,CASARRANQPQHF
TRBV7-8,CASRRASGGFYEQYF
TRBV19,CASSIERGLGYGYTF
TRBV4-2,CASSQTGTDTEAFF
TRBV19,CASKRPEMNTEAFF
TRBV7-2,CASSFGQRANVLTF
TRBV7-8,CASSLDRANEKLFF
TRBV20-1,CSASSGQGDNQPQHF
TRBV7-9,CASRLGTGEKLFF
TRBV9,CASSARDGARGYTF
TRBV13,CASSLGTIQETQYF
TRBV28,CASNPRWGFNEQFF
TRBV9,CASSVGTGDIYEQYF
TRBV2,CASSETSGGISRQFF
TRBV4-3,CASSQDPGREKAFF
TRBV2,CASNRGGGYNEQFF
TRBV4-2,CASSQDKLTSGLGMNTEAFF
TRBV20-1,CSASQQGYNEQFF
TRBV11-2,CASTAGQGGEQYF
TRBV28,CASRVGVGEQYF
TRBV11-2,CASSRLSAGRLETQYF
TRBV6-6,CASSLTTNTGELFF